What follows are 21 T cell receptor beta chains derived from one specimen sequenced in a study of OX40 agonist ivuxolimab in advanced cancers. TCRdb's copy holds only in-frame clones and misses some; the assay was immunoSEQ multiplex PCR. The table shows tens of thousands of clones, with around 91% occurring only once. The sample in question was CD4+ or CD8+ T cells sorted from blood, obtained in a trial of the OX40 agonist ivuxolimab. These receptor sequences come from an adult with an advanced solid tumor such as melanoma, head and neck, liver or kidney cancer.

In this sample, this clone turned up once. This chain links TRBV10-1 with TRBJ2-1, with 12 bases matching TRBD2. The CDR3 has 13 residues. V was clipped by 5 bases and J by 16 bases; unmatched bases: 9. From germline, CDR1 is WNHNN and CDR2 SYGVQD (reference sequence). CDR3 DNA: TGCGCCAGCAGTCCCGGGACTAGCGGGCCTAGCTTCTTC. It yields the protein CASSPGTSGPSFF.

The chain uses TRBV15 and TRBJ2-7; a possible D gene is TRBD1 (5 bases). V was trimmed by 4 bases and J by 7 bases, leaving 17 bases between them. Germline lookup yields CDR1 LNHNV and CDR2 YYDKDF (reference sequence). The CDR3 has 14 residues. Written as DNA, the CDR3 is TGTGCCACCAGCAACCCCCCAACAGGAAGGGAGCAGTACTTC. Residues: CATSNPPTGREQYF.

This rearrangement joins TRBV6-5 to TRBJ2-3, with TRBD1 identical over 7 bases. V was clipped by 10 bases and J by 5 bases; unmatched bases: 15. The CDR3 totals 15 residues. The germline V gene encodes CDR1 MNHEY and CDR2 SVGAGI. DNA of the CDR3: TGTGCCACCCAAACACCCCGGACAGGAAAAGATACGCAGTATTTT. Protein: CATQTPRTGKDTQYF.

The chain links TRBV5-1 to TRBJ2-7; TRBD2 matches at 7 bases. J gave up 2 bases and V 1 base, and 12 bases lay outside the gene matches. Germline loops: CDR1 SGHRS, CDR2 YFSETQ. CDR3 size: 17 residues. This CDR3 reads CASSLPRGGVWTYEQYF. The CDR3 DNA sequence: TGCGCCAGCAGCTTGCCACGTGGGGGGGTATGGACCTACGAGCAGTACTTC.

The J gene is TRBJ2-2, the V gene TRBV2; tentatively, D is TRBD2 (5 bases). CDR1 is SNHLY, CDR2 FYNNEI, per germline. The ends were cut back, 8 bases at V and 6 bases at J, with 22 bases in the middle. This CDR3 is built from 16 residues. The CDR3 spells CASVSGVSSRAGELFF. As DNA, the CDR3 is TGTGCCAGCGTTTCCGGGGTTTCGTCAAGGGCCGGGGAGCTGTTTTTT. Full variable domain (missing parts from reference TRBV2 and TRBJ2-2): EPEVTQTPSHQVTQMGQEVILRCVPISNHLYFYWYRQILGQKVEFLVSFYNNEISEKSEIFDDQFSVERPDGSNFTLKIRSTKLEDSAMYFCASVSGVSSRAGELFFGEGSRLTVL.

The gene calls are TRBV19 and TRBJ2-5; a weak D match, TRBD1 (5 bases). V was shortened by 1 base and J by 5 bases, with 11 bases between the two germline ends. CDR1 is LNHDA and CDR2 is SQIVND in the germline V gene (reference sequence). The CDR3 is 14 amino acids. The CDR3 loop reads CASSIGQGRETQYF. The CDR3 nucleotides read TGTGCCAGTAGTATAGGGCAGGGTAGGGAGACCCAGTACTTC.

The chain carries TRBV6-1 and TRBJ1-5; no clear D gene. The length of the CDR3 is 13 residues. Germline CDR1 reads MNHNS; CDR2 reads SASEGT. V was shortened by 7 bases and J by 2 bases, with 9 bases between the two germline ends. This CDR3 reads CASKRSGNQPQHF. The CDR3 nucleotides are TGTGCCAGCAAGCGATCCGGCAATCAGCCCCAGCATTTT.

CDR3 protein: CASSSVTGASGEKLFF. The CDR3 DNA follows: TGTGCCAGCAGCTCCGTGACGGGGGCTTCTGGTGAAAAACTGTTTTTT. The chain joins TRBV5-8 to TRBJ1-4; D may be TRBD1 (6 bases). Per the germline V gene, CDR1 is SGHTS and CDR2 is YDEGEE. The CDR3 length is 16 residues. The germline V and J ends were trimmed by 3 bases and 7 bases, with 19 bases remaining between them.

The gene calls are TRBV10-1 and TRBJ1-5, with D unclear. Germline lookup yields CDR1 WNHNN and CDR2 SYGVQD (reference sequence). The V end was cut by 3 bases, the J end by 4 bases, with 7 bases between. The CDR3 consists of 13 residues. DNA for the CDR3: TGCGCCAGCAGTGAAGCGCCGAATCAGCCCCAGCATTTT. Its protein product is CASSEAPNQPQHF.

The genes are TRBV5-4 and TRBJ2-7; possible D gene TRBD2, 5 bases. The V gene lost 0 bases and the J gene lost 6 bases, with 10 bases spanning the gap. In germline, CDR1 is SGHNT, CDR2 YYREEE (reference sequence). The CDR3 runs to 13 residues. Here the CDR3 DNA reads TGTGCCAGCAGCTTGGTTGACGGAGGCGAGCAGTACTTC. Translated, it gives CASSLVDGGEQYF.

The chain employs TRBV10-1 and TRBJ2-1, with D possibly TRBD2 on 5 matching bases. Trimming stripped 2 bases from V and 0 bases from J, with 11 bases between. This CDR3 is 16 amino acids long. The germline gives CDR1 WNHNN, CDR2 SYGVQD (reference sequence). CDR3 bases: TGCGCCAGCAGTGAGAAACCACGGGGCTCCTACAATGAGCAGTTCTTC. Translation gives CASSEKPRGSYNEQFF.

The genes are TRBV7-2 and TRBJ2-7; 8 bases are shared with TRBD2. Trimming at V came to 5 bases and at J to 7 bases, leaving 10 bases not matched to a gene. The germline gives CDR1 SGHTA, CDR2 FQGNSA. The CDR3 has 14 amino acids. The CDR3 sequence: CASSLGRAGGEQYF. CDR3 sequence (DNA): TGTGCCAGCAGCCTCGGGAGGGCTGGGGGTGAGCAGTACTTC.

The chain recombines TRBV5-4 with TRBJ2-1, with 11 bases fitting TRBD2. This CDR3 is built from 16 residues. CDR1 is SGHNT and CDR2 is YYREEE in the germline V gene (reference sequence). V lost 4 bases, J lost 0 bases, and 3 bases stayed unmatched. The CDR3 region has the DNA TGTGCCAGCAGCCCCCTAGCGGGAGGCTCCTACAATGAGCAGTTCTTC. Its translation is CASSPLAGGSYNEQFF.

The chain couples TRBV5-4 to TRBJ2-1; possibly TRBD2 for D (6 bases). Germline V gene data show CDR1 as SGHNT and CDR2 as YYREEE (reference sequence). The CDR3 is 16 residues long. With 2 bases removed from V and 0 bases from J, the gap between germline ends came to 12 bases. For the CDR3, the DNA is TGTGCCAGCAGCTTATTAGCGGCCAGCTCCTACAATGAGCAGTTCTTC. This sequence encodes CASSLLAASSYNEQFF.

This clone was detected once. The V and J genes are TRBV9 and TRBJ2-2; D unclear. The CDR3 has 13 amino acids. The germline V gene has CDR1 SGDLS and CDR2 YYNGEE. The V gene lost 2 bases and the J gene lost 3 bases, with 5 bases spanning the gap. CDR3 sequence reads: CASSVQDTGELFF. CDR3 sequence (DNA): TGTGCCAGCAGCGTGCAGGACACCGGGGAGCTGTTTTTT.

This chain joins TRBV7-3 and TRBJ2-3, with D tentatively TRBD2 (6 bases). Trimming took off 3 bases at V and 0 bases at J, with 7 bases between the two ends. This CDR3 has 14 residues. Germline V lookup: CDR1 SGHTA, CDR2 FQGTGA. CDR3 nucleotide sequence: TGTGCCAGCAGCTTCGGGACTAGCACAGATACGCAGTATTTT. This gives the protein CASSFGTSTDTQYF.

The chain uses TRBV5-1 and TRBJ1-1; 7 bases are shared with TRBD1. CDR1 and CDR2 (germline): SGHRS, YFSETQ. The CDR3 runs to 13 residues. Trimming at V came to 1 base and at J to 8 bases, leaving 5 bases not matched to a gene. The CDR3 DNA reads as TGCGCCAGCAGCTTGAAAGTGGACAGGGAAGCTTTCTTT. Protein product: CASSLKVDREAFF.

This sequence joins TRBV28 and TRBJ2-7, with D perhaps TRBD1 (6 bases). V gave up 6 bases and J gave up 1 base, with 16 bases separating them. Germline V CDR1 and CDR2: MDHEN, SYDVKM. The CDR3 contains 15 residues. This CDR3 reads CASRKTGKKSYEQYF. In DNA, the CDR3 is TGTGCCAGCAGAAAAACAGGGAAAAAATCCTACGAGCAGTACTTC.

The chain is built from TRBV7-3 and TRBJ1-2; D gene unclear. The CDR3 has 9 residues. V was shortened by 10 bases and J by 8 bases, with 8 bases between the two germline ends. Germline CDR1 reads SGHTA; CDR2 reads FQGTGA. DNA of the CDR3: TGTGCCACATCGGGCGGCTACACCTTC. It encodes CATSGGYTF. Based on the CDR3 plus reference TRBV7-3 and TRBJ1-2, the full variable domain is GAGVSQTPSNKVTEKGKYVELRCDPISGHTALYWYRQSLGQGPEFLIYFQGTGAADDSGLPNDRFFAVRPEGSVSTLKIQRTERGDSAVYLCATSGGYTFGSGTRLTVV.

The chain has TRBV7-9 and TRBJ1-5, with D possibly being TRBD1 (5 bases). V lost 1 base and J 5 bases, leaving 15 bases between the germline ends. This CDR3 has 16 amino acids. CDR1 and CDR2 (germline): SEHNR, FQNEAQ (reference sequence). The CDR3 DNA sequence: TGTGCCAGCAGCTTAGTGACGGGTAAAGGGGATCAGCCCCAGCATTTT. As protein: CASSLVTGKGDQPQHF.

The chain uses TRBV7-3 and TRBJ2-3; the match to TRBD1 covers 10 bases. Trimming at V came to 5 bases and at J to 7 bases, leaving 6 bases not matched to a gene. The CDR3 is made up of 14 amino acids. The germline gives CDR1 SGHTA, CDR2 FQGTGA. CDR3: CASSPGTGEYTQYF. The CDR3 coding sequence is TGTGCCAGCAGCCCCGGGACAGGGGAGTATACGCAGTATTTT.